The rows below give T cell receptor beta chains drawn from one sample of a study of blood T cell repertoires in COVID-19. Using immunoSEQ multiplex PCR, the repertoire was profiled, and TCRdb retains in-frame clones only, with some absent. The table includes roughly 200,000 clones, more than 80% detected once. The sample consisted of peripheral blood. The receptors come from a woman aged 55-69 years with acute or convalescent COVID-19. The conserved cysteine and the conserved F or W are not part of the CDR3 here.

>TRBJ2-1|TRBV7-9
ASSLSDSLNEQF
>TRBJ2-7|TRBV27
ASRPGQGAFEQY
>TRBJ1-2|TRBV28
ASSSQGYGYT
>TRBJ2-3|TRBV5-1
ASSLAGGAPDTQY
>TRBJ1-4|TRBV6-1
ASSEASRGLSEKLF
>TRBJ2-1|TRBV29-1
SVASPPNEQF
>TRBJ2-3|TRBV10-1
ASRDSLADTQY
>TRBJ2-1|TRBV7-3
ASSPRTSPSSYNEQF
>TRBJ1-2|TRBV30
AWRWTASYGYT
>TRBJ1-1|TRBV30
AWSVLGTAAEAF
>TRBJ1-5|TRBV19
ASSLTSQPQH
>TRBJ1-2|TRBV12-3/TRBV12-4
ASSLGPVGYT
>TRBJ1-6|TRBV5-1
ASSLDTNSYNSPLH
>TRBJ1-2|TRBV10-1
ASSENRVYGYT
>TRBJ2-5|TRBV19
ASSDTGQETQY
>TRBJ2-3|TRBV5-1
ASTGTSEDTQY
>TRBJ2-7|TRBV3-1/TRBV3-2
ASSLSRDYEQY
>TRBJ1-1|TRBV4-1
ASSQELQAKNTEAF
>TRBJ2-2|TRBV27
ASSPGLAGVGELF
>TRBJ1-4|TRBV27
ASSLSVGRVGVPLF
>TRBJ2-3|TRBV6-5
ASRASTDTQY
>TRBJ1-3|TRBV27
ASSLNLGTAGNTIY
>TRBJ1-2|TRBV5-4
ASSLVGGGYT
>TRBJ1-1|TRBV13
ASSPPLGTVNTEAF
>TRBJ1-3|TRBV30
AWSRGSSGNTIY
>TRBJ2-7|TRBV13
ASSLASGRNEQY
>TRBJ2-5|TRBV30
AWSVREHQY
>TRBJ2-5|TRBV19
ASSISGTRVETQY
>TRBJ2-3|TRBV28
ASRSPGEADTQY
>TRBJ2-7|TRBV2
ASTRRYEQY